This T cell receptor beta chain was identified during a study of blood T cell repertoires in COVID-19. This CDR3 is built from 14 residues. J gave up 2 bases and V 10 bases, and 11 bases lay outside the gene matches. Germline V CDR1 and CDR2: MDHEN, SYDVKM. Sequencing used immunoSEQ multiplex PCR; TCRdb keeps in-frame clones, though not all of them. The table shows about 300,000 clones, with 90% occurring only once. Cohorts were assigned according to the clinical history that participants reported. This TCR came from a woman under 30 with acute COVID-19. The rearrangement uses TRBV28 and TRBJ2-7; 7 bases align to TRBD1. The sample comprised PBMCs or T cells enriched from blood (not recorded which). The CDR3 DNA reads as TGTGCCATATTTTCCGGGACAGACCCCTACGAGCAGTACTTC. Amino acid sequence: CAIFSGTDPYEQYF.